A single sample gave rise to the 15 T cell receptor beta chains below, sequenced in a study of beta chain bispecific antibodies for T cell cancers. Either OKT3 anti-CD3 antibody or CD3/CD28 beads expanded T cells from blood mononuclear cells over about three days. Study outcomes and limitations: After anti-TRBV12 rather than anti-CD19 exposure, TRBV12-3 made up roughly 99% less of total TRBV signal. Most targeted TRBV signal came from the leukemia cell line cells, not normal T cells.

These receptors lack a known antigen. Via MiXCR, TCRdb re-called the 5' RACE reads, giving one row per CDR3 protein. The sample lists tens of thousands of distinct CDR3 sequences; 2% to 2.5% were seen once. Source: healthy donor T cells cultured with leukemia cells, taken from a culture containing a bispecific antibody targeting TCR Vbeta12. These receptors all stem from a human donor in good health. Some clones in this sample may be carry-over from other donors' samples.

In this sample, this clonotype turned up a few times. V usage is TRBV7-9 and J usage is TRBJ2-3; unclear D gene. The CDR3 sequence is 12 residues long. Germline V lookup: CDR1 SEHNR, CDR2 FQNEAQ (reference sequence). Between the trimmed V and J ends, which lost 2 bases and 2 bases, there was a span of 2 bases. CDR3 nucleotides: TGTGCCAGCAGCTTATACACAGATACGCAGTATTTT. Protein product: CASSLYTDTQYF.

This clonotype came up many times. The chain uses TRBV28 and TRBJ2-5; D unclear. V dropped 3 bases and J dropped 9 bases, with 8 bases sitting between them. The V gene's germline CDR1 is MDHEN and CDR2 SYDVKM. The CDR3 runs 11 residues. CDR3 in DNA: TGTGCCAGCAGTTTTTCCGAGGCCCAGTACTTC. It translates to CASSFSEAQYF.

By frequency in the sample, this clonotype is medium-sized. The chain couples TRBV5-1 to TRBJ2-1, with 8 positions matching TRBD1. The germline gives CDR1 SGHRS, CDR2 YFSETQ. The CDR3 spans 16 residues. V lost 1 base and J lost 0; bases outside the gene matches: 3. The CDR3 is CASSLTDRASYNEQFF. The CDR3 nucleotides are TGCGCCAGCAGCTTGACGGACAGGGCCTCCTACAATGAGCAGTTCTTC. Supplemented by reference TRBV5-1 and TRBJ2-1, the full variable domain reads KAGVTQTPRYLIKTRGQQVTLSCSPISGHRSVSWYQQTPGQGLQFLFEYFSETQRNKGNFPGRFSGRQFSNSRSEMNVSTLELGDSALYLCASSLTDRASYNEQFFGPGTRLTVL.

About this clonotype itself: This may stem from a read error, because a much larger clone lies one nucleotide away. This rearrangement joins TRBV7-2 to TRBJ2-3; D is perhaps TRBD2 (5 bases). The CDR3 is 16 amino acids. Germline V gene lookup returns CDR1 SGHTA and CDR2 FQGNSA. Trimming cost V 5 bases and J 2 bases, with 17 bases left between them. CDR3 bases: TGTACCAGCAGCCCCCTTGGAGCGGAGATCACAGATACGCAGTATTTT. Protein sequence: CTSSPLGAEITDTQYF. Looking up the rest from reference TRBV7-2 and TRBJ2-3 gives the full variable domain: GAGVSQSPSNKVTEKGKDVELRCDPISGHTALYWYRQSLGQGLEFLIYFQGNSAPDKSGLPSDRFSAERTGGSVSTLTIQRTQQEDSAVYLCTSSPLGAEITDTQYFGPGTRLTVL.

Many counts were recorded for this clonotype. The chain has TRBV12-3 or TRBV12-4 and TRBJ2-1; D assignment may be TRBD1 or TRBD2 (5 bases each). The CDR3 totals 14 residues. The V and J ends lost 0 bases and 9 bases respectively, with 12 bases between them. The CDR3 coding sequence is TGTGCCAGCAGTTTAGCGGGGCCCCGGGGTGAGCAGTTCTTC. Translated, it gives CASSLAGPRGEQFF.

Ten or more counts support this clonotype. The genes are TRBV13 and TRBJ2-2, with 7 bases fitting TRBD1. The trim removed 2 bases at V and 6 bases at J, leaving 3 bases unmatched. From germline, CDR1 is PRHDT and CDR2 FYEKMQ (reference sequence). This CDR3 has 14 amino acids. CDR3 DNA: TGTGCCAGCAGCTTAAGAACAGGGGCCGGGGAGCTGTTTTTT. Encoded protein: CASSLRTGAGELFF.

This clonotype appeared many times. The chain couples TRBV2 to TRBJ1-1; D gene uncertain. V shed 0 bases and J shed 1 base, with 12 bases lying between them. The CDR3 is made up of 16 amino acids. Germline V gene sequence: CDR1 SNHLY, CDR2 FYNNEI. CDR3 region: CASSEALGWPNTEAFF. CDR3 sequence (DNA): TGTGCCAGCAGTGAAGCGCTTGGGTGGCCGAACACTGAAGCTTTCTTT.

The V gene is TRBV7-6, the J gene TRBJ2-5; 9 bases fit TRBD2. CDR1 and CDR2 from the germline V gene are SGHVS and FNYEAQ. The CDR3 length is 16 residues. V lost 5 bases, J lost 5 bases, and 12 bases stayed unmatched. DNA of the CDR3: TGTGCCAGCAGCCCCCGCGGGGGGGGTAATCACGAGACCCAGTACTTC. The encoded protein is CASSPRGGGNHETQYF.

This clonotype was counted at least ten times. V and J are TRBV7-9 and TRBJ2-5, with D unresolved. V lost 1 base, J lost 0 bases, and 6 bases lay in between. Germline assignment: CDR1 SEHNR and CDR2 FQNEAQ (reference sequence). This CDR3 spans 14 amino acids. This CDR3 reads CASSLEYHQETQYF. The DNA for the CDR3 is TGTGCCAGCAGCTTAGAGTACCACCAAGAGACCCAGTACTTC.

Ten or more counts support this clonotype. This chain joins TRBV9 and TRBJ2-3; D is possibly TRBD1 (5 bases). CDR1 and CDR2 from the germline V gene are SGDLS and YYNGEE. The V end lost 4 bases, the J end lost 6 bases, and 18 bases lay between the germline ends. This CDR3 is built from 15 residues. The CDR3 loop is CASSLGQGFFDTQYF. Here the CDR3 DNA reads TGTGCCAGCAGCTTGGGGCAGGGTTTCTTCGATACGCAGTATTTT.

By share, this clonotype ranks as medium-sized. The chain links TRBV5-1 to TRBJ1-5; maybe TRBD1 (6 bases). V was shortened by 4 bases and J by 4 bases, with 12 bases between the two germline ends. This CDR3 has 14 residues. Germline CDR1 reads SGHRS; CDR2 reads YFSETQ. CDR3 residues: CASSPDGQNQPQHF. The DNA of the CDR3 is TGCGCCAGCAGCCCCGACGGACAGAATCAGCCCCAGCATTTT.

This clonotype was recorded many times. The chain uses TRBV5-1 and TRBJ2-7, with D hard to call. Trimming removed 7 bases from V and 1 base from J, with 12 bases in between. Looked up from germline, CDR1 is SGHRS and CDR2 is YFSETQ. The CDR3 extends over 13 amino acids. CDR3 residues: CASRNSRSYEQYF. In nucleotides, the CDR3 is TGCGCCAGCCGAAACTCCAGATCCTACGAGCAGTACTTC.

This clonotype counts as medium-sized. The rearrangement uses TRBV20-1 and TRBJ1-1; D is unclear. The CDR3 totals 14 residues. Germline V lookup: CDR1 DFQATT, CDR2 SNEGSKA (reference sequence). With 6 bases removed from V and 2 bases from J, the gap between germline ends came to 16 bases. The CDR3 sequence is CSALSRLANTEAFF. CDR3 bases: TGCAGTGCCCTCTCTCGGTTAGCCAACACTGAAGCTTTCTTT.

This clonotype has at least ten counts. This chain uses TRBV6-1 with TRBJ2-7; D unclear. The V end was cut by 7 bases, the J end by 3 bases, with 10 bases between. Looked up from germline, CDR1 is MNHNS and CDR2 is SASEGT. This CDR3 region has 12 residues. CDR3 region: CASIGQSYEQYF. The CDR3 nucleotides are TGTGCCAGCATAGGGCAGAGCTACGAGCAGTACTTC.

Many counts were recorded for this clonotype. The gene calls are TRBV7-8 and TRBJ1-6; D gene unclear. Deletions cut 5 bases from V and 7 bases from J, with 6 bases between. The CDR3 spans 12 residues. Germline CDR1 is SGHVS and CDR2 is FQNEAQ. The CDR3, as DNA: TGTGCCAGCAGCACAGTGAATTCACCCCTCCACTTT. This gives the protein CASSTVNSPLHF. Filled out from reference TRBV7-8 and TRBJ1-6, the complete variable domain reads GAGVSQSPRYKVAKRGQDVALRCDPISGHVSLFWYQQALGQGPEFLTYFQNEAQLDKSGLPSDRFFAERPEGSVSTLKIQRTQQEDSAVYLCASSTVNSPLHFGNGTRLTVT.